This entry concerns a single T cell receptor (beta chain). Antigen unknown. The V gene's germline CDR1 is LNHNV and CDR2 YYDKDF (reference sequence). V lost 0 bases, J lost 9 bases, and 9 bases stayed unmatched. The CDR3 covers 15 residues. The source of the sample is a study of shared clonotypes between healthy human individuals. Notes on the study in general: With a handful of donors compared, roughly 4.9% of naive CD4 clonotypes were shared.

Deep-level settings were used for running the assay. How the authors handled the data: As immunoSEQ supplied junction-only sequences (without quality scores), filtering differed. Clones were sequenced by immunoSEQ multiplex PCR, and TCRdb holds only the in-frame ones, with some missing. For V, J and clone size, that table is used; D and trimming come from the DNA. The sample carries about 1.5 million clones, 98% recorded once. V and J are TRBV15 and TRBJ1-1; 8 positions match TRBD1. The TCR comes from a man younger than 45 in good health. The sequenced sample was naive CD4+ T cells sorted from blood. Documented subset: CD45RA+ positively selected. CDR3 region: CATSRDGQGLRQAFF. CDR3 bases: TGTGCCACCAGCAGAGATGGACAGGGATTGAGACAAGCTTTCTTT.